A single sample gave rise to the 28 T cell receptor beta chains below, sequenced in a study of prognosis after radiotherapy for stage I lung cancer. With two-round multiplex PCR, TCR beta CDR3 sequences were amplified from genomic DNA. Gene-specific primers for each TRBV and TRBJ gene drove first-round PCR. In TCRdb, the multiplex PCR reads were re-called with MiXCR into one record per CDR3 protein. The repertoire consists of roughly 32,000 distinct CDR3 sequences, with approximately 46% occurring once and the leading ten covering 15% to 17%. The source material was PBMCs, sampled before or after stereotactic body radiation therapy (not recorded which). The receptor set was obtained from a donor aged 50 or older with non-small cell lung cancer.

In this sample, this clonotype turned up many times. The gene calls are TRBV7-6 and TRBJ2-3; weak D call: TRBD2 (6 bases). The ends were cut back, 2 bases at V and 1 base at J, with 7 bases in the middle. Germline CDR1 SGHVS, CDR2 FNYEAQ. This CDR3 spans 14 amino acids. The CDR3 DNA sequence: TGTGCCAGCAGCTTAATAGCGGGCACAGATACGCAGTATTTT. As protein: CASSLIAGTDTQYF.

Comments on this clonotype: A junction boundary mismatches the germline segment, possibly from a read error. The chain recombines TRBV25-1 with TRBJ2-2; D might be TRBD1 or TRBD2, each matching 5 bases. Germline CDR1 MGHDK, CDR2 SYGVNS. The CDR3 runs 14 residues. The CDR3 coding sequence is TGTGCCAGCAGTCTCGGAACGGACACCGGGGAGCTTTTTTTT. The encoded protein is CASSLGTDTGELFF.

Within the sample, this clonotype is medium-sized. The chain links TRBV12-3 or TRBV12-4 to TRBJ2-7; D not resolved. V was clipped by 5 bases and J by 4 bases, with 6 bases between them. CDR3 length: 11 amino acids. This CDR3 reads CASSQQYEQYF. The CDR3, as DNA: TGTGCCAGCAGTCAACAGTACGAGCAGTACTTC.

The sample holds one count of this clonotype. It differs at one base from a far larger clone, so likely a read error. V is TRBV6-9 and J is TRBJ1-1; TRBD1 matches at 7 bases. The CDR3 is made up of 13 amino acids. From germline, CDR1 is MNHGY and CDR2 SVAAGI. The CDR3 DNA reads TGTGCCAGCAGTGTACAGGGGAGCACTGAATCTTTCTTT. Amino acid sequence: CASSVQGSTESFF.

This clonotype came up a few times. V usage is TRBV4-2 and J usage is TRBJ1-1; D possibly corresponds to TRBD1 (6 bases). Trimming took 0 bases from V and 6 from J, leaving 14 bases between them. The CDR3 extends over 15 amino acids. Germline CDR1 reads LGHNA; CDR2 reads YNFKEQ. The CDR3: CASSQDWFGGAEAFF. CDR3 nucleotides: TGTGCCAGCAGCCAAGATTGGTTCGGGGGCGCTGAAGCTTTCTTT.

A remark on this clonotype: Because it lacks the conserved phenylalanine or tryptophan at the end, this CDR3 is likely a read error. Written as DNA, the CDR3 is TGTGCCAGCATCTCGCACGGGGGTTATACGCAGTATTGT. It codes for CASISHGGYTQYC. This chain connects TRBV7-8 to TRBJ2-3; the D gene is possibly TRBD2 (6 bases). The CDR3 runs to 13 residues. The V and J ends lost 7 bases and 7 bases respectively, with 15 bases between them. Germline CDR1 is SGHVS and CDR2 is FQNEAQ.

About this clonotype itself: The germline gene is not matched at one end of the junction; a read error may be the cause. The CDR3 loop is CASIPALPTGMYVYTF. The CDR3 nucleotides are TGTGCCAGCATCCCAGCCCTCCCCACAGGGATGTATGTCTACACCTTC. This chain joins TRBV27 and TRBJ1-2, with TRBD1 as a possible D gene (6 bases). In germline, CDR1 is MNHEY, CDR2 SMNVEV (reference sequence). The CDR3 length is 16 residues.

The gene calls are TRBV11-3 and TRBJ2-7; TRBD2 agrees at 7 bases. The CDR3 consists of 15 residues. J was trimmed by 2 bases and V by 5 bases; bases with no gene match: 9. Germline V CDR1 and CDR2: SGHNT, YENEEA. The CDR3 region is CASSPWTSFTYEQYF. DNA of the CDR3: TGTGCCAGCAGCCCCTGGACTAGTTTCACCTACGAGCAGTACTTC.

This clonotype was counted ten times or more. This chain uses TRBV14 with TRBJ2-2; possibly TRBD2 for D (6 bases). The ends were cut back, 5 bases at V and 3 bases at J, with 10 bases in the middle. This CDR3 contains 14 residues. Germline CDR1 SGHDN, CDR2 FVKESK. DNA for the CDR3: TGTGCCAGCAGCTCGGGACTGCACACCGGGGAGCTGTTTTTT. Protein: CASSSGLHTGELFF. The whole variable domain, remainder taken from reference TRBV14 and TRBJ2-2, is EAGVTQFPSHSVIEKGQTVTLRCDPISGHDNLYWYRRVMGKEIKFLLHFVKESKQDESGMPNNRFLAERTGGTYSTLKVQPAELEDSGVYFCASSSGLHTGELFFGEGSRLTVL.

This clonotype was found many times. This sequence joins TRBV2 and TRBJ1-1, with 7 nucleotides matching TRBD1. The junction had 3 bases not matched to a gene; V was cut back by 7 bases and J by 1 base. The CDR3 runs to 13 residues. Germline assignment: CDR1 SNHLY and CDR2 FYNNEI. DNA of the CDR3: TGTGCCAGCAACAGACAGGGGAACACTGAAGCTTTCTTT. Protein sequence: CASNRQGNTEAFF.

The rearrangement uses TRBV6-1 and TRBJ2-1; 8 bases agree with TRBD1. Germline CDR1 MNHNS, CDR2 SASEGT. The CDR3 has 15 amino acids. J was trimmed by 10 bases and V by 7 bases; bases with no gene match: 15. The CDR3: CASTATGGACFEQFF. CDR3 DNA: TGTGCCAGCACCGCCACAGGGGGTGCCTGCTTCGAGCAGTTCTTC.

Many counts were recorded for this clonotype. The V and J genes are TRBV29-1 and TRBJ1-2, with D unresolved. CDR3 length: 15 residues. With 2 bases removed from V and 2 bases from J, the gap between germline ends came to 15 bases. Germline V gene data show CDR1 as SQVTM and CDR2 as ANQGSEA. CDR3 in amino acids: CSVESPETVNYGYTF. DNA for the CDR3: TGCAGCGTTGAAAGCCCCGAGACGGTGAACTATGGCTACACCTTC.

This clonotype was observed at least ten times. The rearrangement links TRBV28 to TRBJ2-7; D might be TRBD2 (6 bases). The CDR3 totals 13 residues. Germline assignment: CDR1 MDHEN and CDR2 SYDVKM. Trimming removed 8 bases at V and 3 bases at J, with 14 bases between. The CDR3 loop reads CASGTGERYEQYF. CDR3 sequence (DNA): TGTGCCAGCGGAACGGGAGAACGCTACGAGCAGTACTTC.

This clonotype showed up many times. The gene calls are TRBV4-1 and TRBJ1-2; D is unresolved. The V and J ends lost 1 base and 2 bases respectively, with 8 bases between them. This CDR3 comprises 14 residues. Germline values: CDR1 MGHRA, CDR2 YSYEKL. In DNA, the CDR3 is TGCGCCAGCAGCCAAGGCCAAGACAACTATGGCTACACCTTC. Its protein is CASSQGQDNYGYTF.

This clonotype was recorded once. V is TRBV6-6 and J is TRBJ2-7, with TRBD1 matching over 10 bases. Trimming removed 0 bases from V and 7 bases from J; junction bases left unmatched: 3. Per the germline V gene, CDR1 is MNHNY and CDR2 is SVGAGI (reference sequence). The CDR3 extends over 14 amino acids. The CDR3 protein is CASSYSGQGLEQYF. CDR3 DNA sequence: TGTGCCAGCAGTTACTCGGGACAGGGGTTGGAGCAGTACTTC.

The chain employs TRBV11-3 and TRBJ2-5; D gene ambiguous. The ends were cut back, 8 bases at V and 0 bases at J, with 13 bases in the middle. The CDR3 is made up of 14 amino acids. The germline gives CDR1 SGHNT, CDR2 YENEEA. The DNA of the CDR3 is TGTGCCAGCCGCTGGCCGTGGTACCAAGAGACCCAGTACTTC. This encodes CASRWPWYQETQYF.

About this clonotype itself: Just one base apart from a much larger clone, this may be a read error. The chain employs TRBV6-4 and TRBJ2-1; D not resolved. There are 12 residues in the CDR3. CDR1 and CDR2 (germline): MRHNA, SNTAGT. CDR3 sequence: CASSDKGNERFF. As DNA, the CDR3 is TGTGCCAGCAGTGACAAGGGAAATGAGCGGTTCTTC.

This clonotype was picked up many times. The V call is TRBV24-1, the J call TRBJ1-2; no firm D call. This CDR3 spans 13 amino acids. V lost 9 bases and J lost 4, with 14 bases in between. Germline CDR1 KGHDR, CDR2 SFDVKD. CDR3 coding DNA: TGTGCCACCGGCGGGGAGGTGGGCTATGGCTACACCTTC. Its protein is CATGGEVGYGYTF.

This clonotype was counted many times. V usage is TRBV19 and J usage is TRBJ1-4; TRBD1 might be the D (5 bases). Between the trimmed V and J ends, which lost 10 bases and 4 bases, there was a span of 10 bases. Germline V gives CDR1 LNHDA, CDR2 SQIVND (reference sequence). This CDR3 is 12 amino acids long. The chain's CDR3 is CATRADNEKLFF. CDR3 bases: TGTGCCACCAGGGCGGATAATGAAAAACTGTTTTTT.

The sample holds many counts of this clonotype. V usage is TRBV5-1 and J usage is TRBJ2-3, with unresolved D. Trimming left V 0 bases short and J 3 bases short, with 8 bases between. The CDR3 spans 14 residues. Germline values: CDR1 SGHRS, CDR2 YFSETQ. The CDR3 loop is CASSLVLETDTQYF. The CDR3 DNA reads TGCGCCAGCAGCTTGGTATTAGAAACAGATACGCAGTATTTT.

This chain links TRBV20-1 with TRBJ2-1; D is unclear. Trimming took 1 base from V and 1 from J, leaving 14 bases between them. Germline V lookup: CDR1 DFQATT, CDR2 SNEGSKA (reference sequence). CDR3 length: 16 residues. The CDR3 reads CSARALGMVSYNEQFF. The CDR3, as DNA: TGCAGTGCTAGAGCCCTAGGAATGGTATCCTACAATGAGCAGTTCTTC.

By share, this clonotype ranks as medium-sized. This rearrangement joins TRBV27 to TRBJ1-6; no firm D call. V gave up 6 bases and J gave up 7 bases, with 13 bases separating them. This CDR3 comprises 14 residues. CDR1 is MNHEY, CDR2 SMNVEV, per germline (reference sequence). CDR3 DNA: TGTGCCAGCAGCCCCCGCGTGGGGAATTCACCCCTCCACTTT. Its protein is CASSPRVGNSPLHF.

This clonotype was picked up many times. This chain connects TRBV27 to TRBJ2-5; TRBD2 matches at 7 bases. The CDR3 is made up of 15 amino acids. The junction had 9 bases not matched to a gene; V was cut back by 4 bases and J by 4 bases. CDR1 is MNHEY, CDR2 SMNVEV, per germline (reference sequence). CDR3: CASSSEGGGGETQYF. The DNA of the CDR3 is TGTGCCAGCAGTTCTGAGGGCGGGGGAGGAGAGACCCAGTACTTC.

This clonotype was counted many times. The CDR3 DNA is TGTGCCAGCAGTTATGAGGGGGACGGCTATGAGCAGTTCTTC. Its translation is CASSYEGDGYEQFF. The chain joins TRBV6-5 to TRBJ2-1; a possible D gene is TRBD1 (6 bases). V dropped 3 bases and J dropped 8 bases, with 14 bases sitting between them. Per germline, CDR1 MNHEY and CDR2 SVGAGI. The length of the CDR3 is 14 residues.

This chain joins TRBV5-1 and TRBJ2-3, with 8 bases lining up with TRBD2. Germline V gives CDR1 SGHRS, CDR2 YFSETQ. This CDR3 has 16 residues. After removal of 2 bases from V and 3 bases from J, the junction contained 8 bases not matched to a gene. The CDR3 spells CASSFGLAGGTDTQYF. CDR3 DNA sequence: TGCGCCAGCAGCTTTGGACTAGCTGGGGGTACAGATACGCAGTATTTT.

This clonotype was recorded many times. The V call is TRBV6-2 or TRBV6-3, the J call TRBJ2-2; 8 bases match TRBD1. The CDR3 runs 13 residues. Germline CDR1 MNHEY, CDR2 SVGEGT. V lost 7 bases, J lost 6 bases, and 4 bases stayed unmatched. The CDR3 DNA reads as TGTGCCAGCATTAGACAGGGGTCCGGGGAGCTGTTTTTT. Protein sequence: CASIRQGSGELFF.

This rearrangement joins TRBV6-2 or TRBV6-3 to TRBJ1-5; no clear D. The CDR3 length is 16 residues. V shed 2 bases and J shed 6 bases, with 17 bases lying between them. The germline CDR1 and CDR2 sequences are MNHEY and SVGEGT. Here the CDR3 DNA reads TGTGCCAGCAGTTACCATGGGCTGGAACGCAGTCAGCCCCAGCATTTT. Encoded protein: CASSYHGLERSQPQHF.

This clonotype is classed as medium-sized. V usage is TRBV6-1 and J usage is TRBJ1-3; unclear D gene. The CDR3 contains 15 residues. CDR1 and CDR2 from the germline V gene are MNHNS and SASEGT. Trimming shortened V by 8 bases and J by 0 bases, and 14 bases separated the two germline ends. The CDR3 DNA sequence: TGTGCCAGCGGATTCATAAGACACTCTGGAAACACCATATATTTT. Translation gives CASGFIRHSGNTIYF.